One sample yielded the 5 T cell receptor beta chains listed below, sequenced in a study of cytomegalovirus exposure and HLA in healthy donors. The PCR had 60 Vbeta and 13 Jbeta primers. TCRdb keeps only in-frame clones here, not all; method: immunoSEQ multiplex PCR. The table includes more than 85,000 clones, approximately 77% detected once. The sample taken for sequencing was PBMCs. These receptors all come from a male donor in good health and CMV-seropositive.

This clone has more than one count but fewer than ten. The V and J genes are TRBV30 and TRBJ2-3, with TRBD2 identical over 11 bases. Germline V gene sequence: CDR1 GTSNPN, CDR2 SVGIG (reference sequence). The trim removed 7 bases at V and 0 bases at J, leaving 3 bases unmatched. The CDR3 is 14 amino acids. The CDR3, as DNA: TGTGCCTCGACTAGCGGGGCTAGCACAGATACGCAGTATTTT. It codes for CASTSGASTDTQYF. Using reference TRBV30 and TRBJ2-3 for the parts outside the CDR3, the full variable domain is SQTIHQWPATLVQPVGSPLSLECTVEGTSNPNLYWYRQAAGRGLQLLFYSVGIGQISSEVPQNLSASRPQDRQFILSSKKLLLSDSGFYLCASTSGASTDTQYFGPGTRLTVL.

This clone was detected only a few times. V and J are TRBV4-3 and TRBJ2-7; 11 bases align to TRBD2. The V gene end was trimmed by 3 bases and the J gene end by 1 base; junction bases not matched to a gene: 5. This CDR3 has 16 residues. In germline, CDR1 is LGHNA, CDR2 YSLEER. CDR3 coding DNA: TGCGCCAGCAGCCACGGGGGACTAGCGGATTCCTACGAGCAGTACTTC. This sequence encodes CASSHGGLADSYEQYF.

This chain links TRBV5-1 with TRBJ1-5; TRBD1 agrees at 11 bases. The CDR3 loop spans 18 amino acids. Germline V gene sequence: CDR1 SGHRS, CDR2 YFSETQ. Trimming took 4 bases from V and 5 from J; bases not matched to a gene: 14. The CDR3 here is CASSAHLGTGGRDQPQHF. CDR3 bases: TGCGCCAGCAGCGCACACCTGGGGACAGGGGGTCGGGATCAGCCCCAGCATTTT.

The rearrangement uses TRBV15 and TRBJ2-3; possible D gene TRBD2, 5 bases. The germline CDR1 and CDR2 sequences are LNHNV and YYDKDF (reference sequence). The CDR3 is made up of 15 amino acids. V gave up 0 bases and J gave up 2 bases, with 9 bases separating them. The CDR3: CATSRDLDFTDTQYF. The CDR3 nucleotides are TGTGCCACCAGCAGAGATTTGGACTTCACAGATACGCAGTATTTT.

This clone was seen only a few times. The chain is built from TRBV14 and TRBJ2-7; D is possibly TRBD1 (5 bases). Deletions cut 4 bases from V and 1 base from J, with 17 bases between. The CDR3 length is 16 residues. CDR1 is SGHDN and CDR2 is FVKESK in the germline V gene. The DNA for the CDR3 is TGTGCCAGCAGCCTTATTAACGACAGTCATTCCTACGAGCAGTACTTC. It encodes CASSLINDSHSYEQYF. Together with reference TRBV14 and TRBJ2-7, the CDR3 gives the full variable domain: EAGVTQFPSHSVIEKGQTVTLRCDPISGHDNLYWYRRVMGKEIKFLLHFVKESKQDESGMPNNRFLAERTGGTYSTLKVQPAELEDSGVYFCASSLINDSHSYEQYFGPGTRLTVT.